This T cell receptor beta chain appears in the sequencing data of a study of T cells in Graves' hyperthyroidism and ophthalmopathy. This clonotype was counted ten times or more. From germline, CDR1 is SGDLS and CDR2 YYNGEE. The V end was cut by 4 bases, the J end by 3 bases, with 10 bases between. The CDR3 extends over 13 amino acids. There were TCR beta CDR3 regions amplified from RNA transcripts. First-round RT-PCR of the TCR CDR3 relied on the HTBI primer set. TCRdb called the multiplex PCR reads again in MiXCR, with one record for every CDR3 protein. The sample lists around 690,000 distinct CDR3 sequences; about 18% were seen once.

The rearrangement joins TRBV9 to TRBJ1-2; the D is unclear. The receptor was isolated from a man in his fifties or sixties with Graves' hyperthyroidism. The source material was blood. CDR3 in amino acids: CASSSPSDYGYTF. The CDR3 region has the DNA TGTGCCAGCAGCTCCCCGTCGGACTATGGCTACACCTTC. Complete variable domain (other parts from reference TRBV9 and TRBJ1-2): DSGVTQTPKHLITATGQRVTLRCSPRSGDLSVYWYQQSLDQGLQFLIQYYNGEERAKGNILERFSAQQFPDLHSELNLSSLELGDSALYFCASSSPSDYGYTFGSGTRLTVV.